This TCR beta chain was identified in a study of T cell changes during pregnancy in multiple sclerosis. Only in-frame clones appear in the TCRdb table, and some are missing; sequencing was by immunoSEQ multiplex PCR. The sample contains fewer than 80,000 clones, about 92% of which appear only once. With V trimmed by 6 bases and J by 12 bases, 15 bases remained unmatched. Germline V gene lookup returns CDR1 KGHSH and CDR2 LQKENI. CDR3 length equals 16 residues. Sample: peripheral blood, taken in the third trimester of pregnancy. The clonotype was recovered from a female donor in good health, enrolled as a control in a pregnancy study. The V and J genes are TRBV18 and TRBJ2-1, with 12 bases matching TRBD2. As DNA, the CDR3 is TGTGCCAGCTCGCAAGGACTAGCGGGGATAGGGATGGGGCAGTTCTTC. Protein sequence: CASSQGLAGIGMGQFF.